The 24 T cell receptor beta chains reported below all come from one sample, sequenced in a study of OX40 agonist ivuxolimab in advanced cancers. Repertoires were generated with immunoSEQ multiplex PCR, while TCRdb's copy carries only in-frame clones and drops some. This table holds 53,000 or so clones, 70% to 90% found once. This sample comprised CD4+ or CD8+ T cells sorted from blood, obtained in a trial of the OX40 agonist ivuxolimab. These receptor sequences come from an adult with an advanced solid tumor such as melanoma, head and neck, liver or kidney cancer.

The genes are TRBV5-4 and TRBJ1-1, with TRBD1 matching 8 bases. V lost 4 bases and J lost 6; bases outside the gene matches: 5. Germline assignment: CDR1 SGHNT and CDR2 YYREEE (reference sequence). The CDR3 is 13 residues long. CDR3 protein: CASSTPTGAEAFF. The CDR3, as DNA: TGTGCCAGCAGCACCCCGACAGGGGCTGAAGCTTTCTTT.

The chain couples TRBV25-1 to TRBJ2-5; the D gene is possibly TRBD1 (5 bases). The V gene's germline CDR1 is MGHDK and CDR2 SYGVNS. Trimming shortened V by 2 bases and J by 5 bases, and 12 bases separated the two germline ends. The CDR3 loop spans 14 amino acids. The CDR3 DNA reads TGTGCCAGCAGTGAACCCAGGGTGGGGGAGACCCAGTACTTC. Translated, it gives CASSEPRVGETQYF.

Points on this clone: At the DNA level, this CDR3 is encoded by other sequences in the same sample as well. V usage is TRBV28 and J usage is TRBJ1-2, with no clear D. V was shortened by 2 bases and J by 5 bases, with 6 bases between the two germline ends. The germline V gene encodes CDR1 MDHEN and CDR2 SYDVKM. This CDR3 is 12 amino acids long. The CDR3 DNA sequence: TGTGCCAGCAGTTTAGTGGGATATGGCTACACCTTC. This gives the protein CASSLVGYGYTF.

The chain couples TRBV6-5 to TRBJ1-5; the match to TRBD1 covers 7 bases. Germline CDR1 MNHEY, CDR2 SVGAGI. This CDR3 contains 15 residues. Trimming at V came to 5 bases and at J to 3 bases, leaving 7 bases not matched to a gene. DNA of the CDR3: TGTGCCAGCAGTCGGGAGACAGGGCTCAATCAGCCCCAGCATTTT. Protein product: CASSRETGLNQPQHF.

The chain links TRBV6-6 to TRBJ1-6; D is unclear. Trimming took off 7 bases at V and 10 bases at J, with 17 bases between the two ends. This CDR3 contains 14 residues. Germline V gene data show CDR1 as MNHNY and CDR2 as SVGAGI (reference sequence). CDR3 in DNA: TGTGCCAGCAATGCCGGACGGTCTCGATCACCCCTCCACTTT. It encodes CASNAGRSRSPLHF.

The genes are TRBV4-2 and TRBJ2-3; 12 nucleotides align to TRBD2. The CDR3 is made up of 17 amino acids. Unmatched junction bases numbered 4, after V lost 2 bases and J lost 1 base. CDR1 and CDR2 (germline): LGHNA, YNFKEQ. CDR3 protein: CASSQSGTSGRTDTQYF. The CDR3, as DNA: TGTGCCAGCAGCCAATCCGGGACTAGCGGGCGCACAGATACGCAGTATTTT.

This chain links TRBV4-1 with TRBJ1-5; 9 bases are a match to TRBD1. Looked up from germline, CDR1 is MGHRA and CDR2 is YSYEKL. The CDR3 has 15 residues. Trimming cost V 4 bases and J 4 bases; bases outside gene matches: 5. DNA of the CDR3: TGCGCCAGCAGCCGAGAGACAGGGGGAAATCAGCCCCAGCATTTT. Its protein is CASSRETGGNQPQHF.

CDR3 nucleotides: TGTGCCAGCAGCCCCACCGGGGATACGCAGTATTTT. Its protein is CASSPTGDTQYF. V and J are TRBV9 and TRBJ2-3; D unclear. Trimming removed 4 bases from V and 6 bases from J, with 9 bases in between. The CDR3 is made up of 12 amino acids. CDR1 and CDR2 from the germline V gene are SGDLS and YYNGEE.

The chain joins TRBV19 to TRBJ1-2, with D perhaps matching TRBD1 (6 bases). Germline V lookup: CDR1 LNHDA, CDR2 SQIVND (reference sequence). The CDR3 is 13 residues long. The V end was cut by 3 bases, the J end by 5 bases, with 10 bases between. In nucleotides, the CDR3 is TGTGCCAGTAGTATGGACAGCCGATATGGCTACACCTTC. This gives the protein CASSMDSRYGYTF.

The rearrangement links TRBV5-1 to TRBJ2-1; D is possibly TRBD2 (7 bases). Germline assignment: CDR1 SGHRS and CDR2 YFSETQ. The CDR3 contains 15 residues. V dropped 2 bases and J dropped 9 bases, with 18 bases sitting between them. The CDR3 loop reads CASSFPGGRGSEQFF. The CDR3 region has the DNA TGCGCCAGCAGCTTCCCCGGGGGGCGCGGTAGTGAGCAGTTCTTC.

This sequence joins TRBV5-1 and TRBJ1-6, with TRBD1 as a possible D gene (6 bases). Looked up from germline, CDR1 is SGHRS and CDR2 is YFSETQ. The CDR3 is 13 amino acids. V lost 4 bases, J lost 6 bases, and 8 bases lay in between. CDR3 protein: CASSADSNSPLHF. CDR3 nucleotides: TGCGCCAGCAGCGCGGACAGTAATTCACCCCTCCACTTT.

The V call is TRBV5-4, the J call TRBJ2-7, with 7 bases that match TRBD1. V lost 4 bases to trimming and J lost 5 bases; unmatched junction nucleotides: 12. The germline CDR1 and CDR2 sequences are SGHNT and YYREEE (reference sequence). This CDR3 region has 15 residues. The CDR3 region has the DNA TGTGCCAGCAGCAGGGGGCTAAACAGGGACGACGAGCAGTACTTC. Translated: CASSRGLNRDDEQYF.

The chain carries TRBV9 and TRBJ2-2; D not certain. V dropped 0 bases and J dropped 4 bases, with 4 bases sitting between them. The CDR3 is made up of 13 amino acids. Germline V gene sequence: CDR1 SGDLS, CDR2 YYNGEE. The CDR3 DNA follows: TGTGCCAGCAGCGTAGGTGTCACCGGGGAGCTGTTTTTT. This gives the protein CASSVGVTGELFF.

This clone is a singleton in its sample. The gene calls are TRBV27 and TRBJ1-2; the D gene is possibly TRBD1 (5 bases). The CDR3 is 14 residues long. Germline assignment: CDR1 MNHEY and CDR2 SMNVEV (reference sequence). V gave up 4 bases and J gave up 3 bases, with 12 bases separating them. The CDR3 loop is CASSSSGPDYGYTF. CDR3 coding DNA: TGTGCCAGCAGTTCGTCGGGACCTGACTATGGCTACACCTTC.

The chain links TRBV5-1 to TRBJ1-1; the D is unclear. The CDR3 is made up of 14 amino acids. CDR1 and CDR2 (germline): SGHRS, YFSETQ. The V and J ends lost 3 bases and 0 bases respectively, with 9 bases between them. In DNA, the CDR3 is TGCGCCAGCAGCTCCGGGGAGATGAACACTGAAGCTTTCTTT. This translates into CASSSGEMNTEAFF.

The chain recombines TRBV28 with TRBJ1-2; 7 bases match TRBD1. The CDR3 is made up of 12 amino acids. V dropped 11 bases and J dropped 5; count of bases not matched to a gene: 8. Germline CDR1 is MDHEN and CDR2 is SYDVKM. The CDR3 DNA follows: TGTGCCGTACGGGACAGAGAATATGGCTACACCTTC. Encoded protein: CAVRDREYGYTF.

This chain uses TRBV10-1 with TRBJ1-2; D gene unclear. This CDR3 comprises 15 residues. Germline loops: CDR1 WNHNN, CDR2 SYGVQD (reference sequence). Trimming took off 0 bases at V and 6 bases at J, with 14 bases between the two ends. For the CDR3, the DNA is TGCGCCAGCAGTGAGTCCGGGTTCTTAGGACATGGCTACACCTTC. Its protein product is CASSESGFLGHGYTF.

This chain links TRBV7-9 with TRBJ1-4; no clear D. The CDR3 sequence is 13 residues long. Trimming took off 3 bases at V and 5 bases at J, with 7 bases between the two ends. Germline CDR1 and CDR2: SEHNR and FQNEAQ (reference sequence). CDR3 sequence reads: CASSLDGNEKLFF. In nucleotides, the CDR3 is TGTGCCAGCAGCTTGGACGGAAATGAAAAACTGTTTTTT.

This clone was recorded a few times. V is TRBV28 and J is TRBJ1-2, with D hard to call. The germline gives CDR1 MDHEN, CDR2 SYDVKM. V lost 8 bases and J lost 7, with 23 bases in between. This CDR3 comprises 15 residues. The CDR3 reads CASSQRETFSPGYTF. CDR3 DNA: TGTGCCAGCTCACAGAGGGAGACCTTTTCGCCTGGCTACACCTTC.

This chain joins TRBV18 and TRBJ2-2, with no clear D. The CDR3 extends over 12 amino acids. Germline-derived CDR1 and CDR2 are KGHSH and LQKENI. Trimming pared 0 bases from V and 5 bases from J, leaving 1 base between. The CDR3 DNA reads TGTGCCAGCTCACCACCTACCGGGGAGCTGTTTTTT. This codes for CASSPPTGELFF.

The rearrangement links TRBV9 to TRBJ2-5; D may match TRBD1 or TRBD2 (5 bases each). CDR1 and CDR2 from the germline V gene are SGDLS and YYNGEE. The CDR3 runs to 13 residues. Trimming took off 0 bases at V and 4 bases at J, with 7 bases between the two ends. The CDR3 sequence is CASSVAGTETQYF. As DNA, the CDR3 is TGTGCCAGCAGCGTAGCCGGGACAGAGACCCAGTACTTC.

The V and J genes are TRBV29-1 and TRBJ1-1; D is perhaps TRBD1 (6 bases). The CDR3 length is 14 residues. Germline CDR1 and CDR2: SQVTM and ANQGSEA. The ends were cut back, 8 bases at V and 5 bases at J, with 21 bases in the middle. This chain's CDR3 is CSQTGPRGGTEAFF. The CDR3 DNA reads TGCAGCCAAACGGGGCCCAGGGGAGGGACTGAAGCTTTCTTT.

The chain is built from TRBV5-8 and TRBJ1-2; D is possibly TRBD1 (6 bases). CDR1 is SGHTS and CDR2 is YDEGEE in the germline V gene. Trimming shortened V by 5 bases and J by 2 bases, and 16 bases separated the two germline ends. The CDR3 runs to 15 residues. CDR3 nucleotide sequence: TGTGCCAGCAGGCCCGCAGGGGCCTACAACTATGGCTACACCTTC. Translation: CASRPAGAYNYGYTF. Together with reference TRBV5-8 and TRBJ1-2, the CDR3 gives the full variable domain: EAGVTQSPTHLIKTRGQQATLRCSPISGHTSVYWYQQALGLGLQFLLWYDEGEERNRGNFPPRFSGRQFPNYSSELNVNALELEDSALYLCASRPAGAYNYGYTFGSGTRLTVV.

The DNA for the CDR3 is TGTGCCAGCAGTTACAACTCACGGTCAGAGCAGTACTTC. It yields the protein CASSYNSRSEQYF. The chain joins TRBV6-5 to TRBJ2-7, with no clear D. The CDR3 has 13 amino acids. V was clipped by 2 bases and J by 7 bases, with 12 bases between them. Germline V lookup: CDR1 MNHEY, CDR2 SVGAGI.